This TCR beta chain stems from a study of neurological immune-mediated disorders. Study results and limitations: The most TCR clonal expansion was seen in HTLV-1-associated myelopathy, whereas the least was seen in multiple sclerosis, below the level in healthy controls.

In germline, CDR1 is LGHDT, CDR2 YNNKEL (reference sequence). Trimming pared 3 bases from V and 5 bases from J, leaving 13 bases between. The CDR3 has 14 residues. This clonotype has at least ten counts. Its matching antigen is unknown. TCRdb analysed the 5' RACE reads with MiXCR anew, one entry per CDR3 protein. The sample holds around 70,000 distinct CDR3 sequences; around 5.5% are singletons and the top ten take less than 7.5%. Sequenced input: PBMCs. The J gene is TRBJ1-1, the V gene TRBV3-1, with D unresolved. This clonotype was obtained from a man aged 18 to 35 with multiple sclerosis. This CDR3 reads CASSHPESATEAFF. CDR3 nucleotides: TGTGCCAGCAGCCACCCGGAAAGCGCGACTGAAGCTTTCTTT.